These 24 T cell receptor beta chains share one sample of origin, sequenced in a study of T cells after yellow fever vaccination. One entry per CDR3 protein results from TCRdb running MiXCR on the 5' RACE reads. Here the sample spans around 30,000 distinct CDR3 sequences, 5% to 8.5% being singletons. Here the sequenced sample was PBMCs, either bulk or a sorted T-cell subset (CD4+, CD8+, memory, or dextramer-sorted; not recorded which), taken on the day of the first yellow fever vaccination. The receptors originated from a man in his late teens or twenties who received the YFV17D yellow fever vaccine.

This clonotype was seen many times. V gene TRBV6-2 or TRBV6-3 combines with J gene TRBJ2-5; D may be TRBD1 (5 bases). CDR1 and CDR2 from the germline V gene are MNHEY and SVGEGT. CDR3 length: 14 amino acids. The V gene lost 6 bases and the J gene lost 5 bases, with 16 bases spanning the gap. The CDR3 DNA follows: TGTGCCAGCAGACAGGTATCAAGTCGGGAGACCCAGTACTTC. Its translation: CASRQVSSRETQYF.

This clonotype was found many times. V usage is TRBV18 and J usage is TRBJ1-5, with D perhaps TRBD1 (5 bases). The germline gives CDR1 KGHSH, CDR2 LQKENI. This CDR3 contains 18 residues. V was cut by 0 bases and J by 0 bases, with 15 bases left in between. Here the CDR3 reads CASSPPWQGPYSNQPQHF. CDR3 coding DNA: TGTGCCAGCTCACCACCGTGGCAGGGCCCATATAGCAATCAGCCCCAGCATTTT.

In this sample, this clonotype turned up many times. CDR3 bases: TGTGCCAGCAGTCAGGGGTACGAGCAGTACGTC. It specifies CASSQGYEQYV. The V and J genes are TRBV12-3 or TRBV12-4 and TRBJ2-7; D possibly corresponds to TRBD1 (6 bases). V dropped 5 bases and J dropped 4 bases, with 6 bases sitting between them. This CDR3 contains 11 residues.

This clonotype has ten or more counts. This sequence joins TRBV7-2 and TRBJ1-2, with unresolved D. The CDR3 has 14 amino acids. Germline V gene data show CDR1 as SGHTA and CDR2 as FQGNSA. V was clipped by 2 bases and J by 4 bases, with 11 bases between them. The CDR3 coding sequence is TGTGCCAGCAGCTTATCAGCCCCCCTCTATGGCTACACCTTC. Its translation is CASSLSAPLYGYTF.

This clonotype showed up many times. This chain connects TRBV5-1 to TRBJ2-1; D is unresolved. CDR3 length: 14 amino acids. In germline, CDR1 is SGHRS, CDR2 YFSETQ. The V end was cut by 7 bases, the J end by 0 bases, with 11 bases between. CDR3 loop: CASAYPSSYNEQFF. Here the CDR3 DNA reads TGCGCCAGCGCATACCCAAGCTCCTACAATGAGCAGTTCTTC. Full variable domain (outside the CDR3, taken from reference TRBV5-1 and TRBJ2-1): KAGVTQTPRYLIKTRGQQVTLSCSPISGHRSVSWYQQTPGQGLQFLFEYFSETQRNKGNFPGRFSGRQFSNSRSEMNVSTLELGDSALYLCASAYPSSYNEQFFGPGTRLTVL.

This clonotype was recorded at least ten times. V usage is TRBV4-2 and J usage is TRBJ2-3; TRBD2 matches 15 bases. The length of the CDR3 is 16 residues. In germline, CDR1 is LGHNA, CDR2 YNFKEQ. V dropped 1 base and J dropped 4; count of bases not matched to a gene: 0. DNA for the CDR3: TGTGCCAGCAGCCAAGGGACTAGCGGGGGGGCAGATACGCAGTATTTT. Protein product: CASSQGTSGGADTQYF.

The chain uses TRBV6-5 and TRBJ1-2, with 9 bases identical to TRBD1. Germline V gene sequence: CDR1 MNHEY, CDR2 SVGAGI. The CDR3 sequence is 15 residues long. The ends lost 6 bases at V and 8 bases at J; junction bases unmatched: 13. As DNA, the CDR3 is TGTGCCAGCAGCAGGTTTGGGACAGGGACGGGCGGCTACACCTTC. Amino acids: CASSRFGTGTGGYTF.

This clonotype was observed many times. The V gene is TRBV7-2, the J gene TRBJ2-5, with D possibly being TRBD2 (6 bases). The CDR3 is 14 amino acids. Germline V gene sequence: CDR1 SGHTA, CDR2 FQGNSA. The ends were cut back, 1 base at V and 6 bases at J, with 12 bases in the middle. As DNA, the CDR3 is TGTGCCAGCAGCTTAGGCCTAGCGATGCAGACCCAGTACTTC. Translation: CASSLGLAMQTQYF.

The table lists this clonotype with a few counts. This chain connects TRBV6-2 or TRBV6-3 to TRBJ1-5; D call uncertain. V gave up 0 bases and J gave up 4 bases, with 13 bases separating them. The CDR3 contains 16 residues. CDR1 and CDR2 from the germline V gene are MNHEY and SVGEGT. CDR3 bases: TGTGCCAGCAGTTACTCCACGAGAATGGGGAATCAGCCCCAGCATTTT. Its translation: CASSYSTRMGNQPQHF.

This clonotype was counted ten times or more. The chain uses TRBV3-1 and TRBJ1-1; 7 bases map to TRBD1. The CDR3 runs to 14 residues. V was clipped by 4 bases and J by 5 bases; unmatched bases: 7. Looked up from germline, CDR1 is LGHDT and CDR2 is YNNKEL (reference sequence). The CDR3 loop is CASSLRQGGTEAFF. The CDR3 region has the DNA TGTGCCAGCAGCCTTCGACAGGGAGGAACTGAAGCTTTCTTT. Complete variable domain (other parts from reference TRBV3-1 and TRBJ1-1): DTAVSQTPKYLVTQMGNDKSIKCEQNLGHDTMYWYKQDSKKFLKIMFSYNNKELIINETVPNRFSPKSPDKAHLNLHINSLELGDSAVYFCASSLRQGGTEAFFGQGTRLTVV.

This clonotype was counted ten times or more. V is TRBV5-1 and J is TRBJ2-7, with D unclear. Looked up from germline, CDR1 is SGHRS and CDR2 is YFSETQ. The CDR3 contains 14 residues. V was trimmed by 0 bases and J by 0 bases, leaving 7 bases between them. This chain's CDR3 is CASSLDDYSYEQYV. The CDR3 bases are TGCGCCAGCAGCTTGGATGATTACTCCTACGAGCAGTACGTC.

The CDR3 nucleotides read TGTGCCATCAGTGAGCCGGCTTTCTACGAGCAGTACTTC. Translating it yields CAISEPAFYEQYF. V usage is TRBV10-3 and J usage is TRBJ2-7, with D unresolved. The CDR3 runs 13 residues. The germline V gene has CDR1 ENHRY and CDR2 SYGVKD. V lost 2 bases and J 3 bases, leaving 8 bases between the germline ends.

V and J are TRBV7-7 and TRBJ1-3, with D possibly being TRBD1 (6 bases). Per germline, CDR1 SSHAT and CDR2 FNYEAQ (reference sequence). CDR3 size: 13 residues. Trimming left V 5 bases short and J 3 bases short, with 8 bases between. CDR3 bases: TGTGCCAGCAGCAGGGACATTGGAAACACCATATATTTT. Protein product: CASSRDIGNTIYF. Full variable domain (missing parts from reference TRBV7-7 and TRBJ1-3): GAGVSQSPRYKVTKRGQDVTLRCDPISSHATLYWYQQALGQGPEFLTYFNYEAQPDKSGLPSDRFSAERPEGSISTLTIQRTEQRDSAMYRCASSRDIGNTIYFGEGSWLTVV.

This clonotype was counted between two and nine times. The DNA of the CDR3 is TGTGCCAGCGCCCTTGGGGGGGCGGCTGAAGCTTTCTTT. Protein product: CASALGGAAEAFF. V and J are TRBV12-3 or TRBV12-4 and TRBJ1-1, with D possibly TRBD1 on 6 matching bases. V was shortened by 8 bases and J by 6 bases, with 16 bases between the two germline ends. The CDR3 runs 13 residues.

This clonotype came up many times. The chain carries TRBV27 and TRBJ2-3; 7 nucleotides align to TRBD1. Germline-derived CDR1 and CDR2 are MNHEY and SMNVEV (reference sequence). Trimming at V came to 6 bases and at J to 2 bases, leaving 14 bases not matched to a gene. This CDR3 comprises 17 residues. The CDR3 bases are TGTGCCAGCAGCACCCCGACAGGGCGCCCTAACACAGATACGCAGTATTTT. The encoded protein is CASSTPTGRPNTDTQYF.

In this sample, this clonotype turned up many times. The chain carries TRBV7-9 and TRBJ1-1; D is perhaps TRBD1 (6 bases). This CDR3 is 15 amino acids long. V shed 1 base and J shed 4 bases, with 13 bases lying between them. CDR1 and CDR2 (germline): SEHNR, FQNEAQ (reference sequence). CDR3 in DNA: TGTGCCAGCAGCTTAGTCGATGAAGGGGGCACTGAAGCTTTCTTT. Translated, it gives CASSLVDEGGTEAFF.

With respect to this clonotype: A much larger clone differs by one base, so this may be a read error. J is TRBJ2-5 and V is TRBV12-3 or TRBV12-4, with D possibly being TRBD1 or TRBD2 (5 bases each). Trimming took 7 bases from V and 2 from J, leaving 20 bases between them. The CDR3 is made up of 16 amino acids. CDR3 bases: TGTGCCAGCACCCTCGGGGCGGCGGCTCCACAAGAGACCCAGTACTTC. Its translation: CASTLGAAAPQETQYF.

This clonotype was recorded at least ten times. This chain links TRBV2 with TRBJ1-1, with TRBD1 matching over 8 bases. The CDR3 loop spans 15 amino acids. The V gene end was trimmed by 3 bases and the J gene end by 0 bases; junction bases not matched to a gene: 3. CDR1 SNHLY and CDR2 FYNNEI come from the germline V gene. The CDR3 nucleotides read TGTGCCAGCAGTGACCGGACAGGGCTGAACACTGAAGCTTTCTTT. Protein product: CASSDRTGLNTEAFF.

This clonotype was seen many times. The rearrangement links TRBV7-6 to TRBJ2-1; TRBD2 agrees at 10 bases. J lost 5 bases, V lost 5 bases, and 12 bases had no gene match. This CDR3 region has 17 residues. CDR1 and CDR2 from the germline V gene are SGHVS and FNYEAQ. The CDR3 DNA reads as TGTGCCAGCAGCCGATCTCCGACTAGCGGGCGGAACAATGAGCAGTTCTTC. Residues: CASSRSPTSGRNNEQFF.

This clonotype was counted ten times or more. The J gene is TRBJ1-3, the V gene TRBV5-4; 9 positions match TRBD1. The V and J ends lost 2 bases and 0 bases, in that order; junction bases with no gene match: 6. The CDR3 has 17 amino acids. Germline assignment: CDR1 SGHNT and CDR2 YYREEE (reference sequence). CDR3 bases: TGTGCCAGCAGCTTAAACAGGGGGCCGAGCTCTGGAAACACCATATATTTT. Its translation: CASSLNRGPSSGNTIYF.

This clonotype was seen ten or more times. The V and J genes are TRBV7-2 and TRBJ2-3, with D unclear. The CDR3 has 15 residues. CDR1 is SGHTA and CDR2 is FQGNSA in the germline V gene. Trimming took off 5 bases at V and 1 base at J, with 13 bases between the two ends. This CDR3 reads CASSPEVGRTDTQYF. The CDR3 region has the DNA TGTGCCAGCAGCCCCGAGGTCGGGCGCACAGATACGCAGTATTTT.

This rearrangement joins TRBV5-4 to TRBJ1-1, with D possibly matching TRBD1 (5 bases). The germline V and J ends were trimmed by 5 bases and 11 bases, with 16 bases remaining between them. CDR3 size: 12 residues. Germline-derived CDR1 and CDR2 are SGHNT and YYREEE (reference sequence). CDR3 sequence (DNA): TGTGCCAGCAGAAGCGCCGGGGCTAGGGCTTTCTTT. Amino acid sequence: CASRSAGARAFF.

This clonotype was seen repeatedly, ten times or more. The chain joins TRBV20-1 to TRBJ1-1, with D possibly matching TRBD1 (6 bases). CDR3 length equals 14 residues. V lost 6 bases to trimming and J lost 1 base, with 15 bases between them. Germline V lookup: CDR1 DFQATT, CDR2 SNEGSKA (reference sequence). CDR3 sequence reads: CSAPPGHWNTEAFF. CDR3 nucleotide sequence: TGCAGTGCCCCACCGGGACATTGGAACACTGAAGCTTTCTTT.

The sample holds many counts of this clonotype. The chain joins TRBV12-3 or TRBV12-4 to TRBJ2-1; tentatively, D is TRBD2 (6 bases). The CDR3 length is 14 residues. The ends were cut back, 4 bases at V and 5 bases at J, with 12 bases in the middle. The CDR3 DNA reads TGTGCCAGCAGTTCCCAGGACTACCACAATGAGCAGTTCTTC. It translates to CASSSQDYHNEQFF.